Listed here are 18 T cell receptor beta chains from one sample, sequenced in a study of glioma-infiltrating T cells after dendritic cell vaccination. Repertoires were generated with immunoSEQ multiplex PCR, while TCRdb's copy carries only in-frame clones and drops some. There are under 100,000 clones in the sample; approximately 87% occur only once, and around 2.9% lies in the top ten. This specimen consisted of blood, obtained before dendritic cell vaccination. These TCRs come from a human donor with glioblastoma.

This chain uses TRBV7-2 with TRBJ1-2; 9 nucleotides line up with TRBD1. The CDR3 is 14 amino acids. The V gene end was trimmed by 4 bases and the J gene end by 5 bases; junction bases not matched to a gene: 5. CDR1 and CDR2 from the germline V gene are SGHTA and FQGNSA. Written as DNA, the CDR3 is TGTGCCAGCAGCTCGCAACAGGGGGCATATGGCTACACCTTC. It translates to CASSSQQGAYGYTF.

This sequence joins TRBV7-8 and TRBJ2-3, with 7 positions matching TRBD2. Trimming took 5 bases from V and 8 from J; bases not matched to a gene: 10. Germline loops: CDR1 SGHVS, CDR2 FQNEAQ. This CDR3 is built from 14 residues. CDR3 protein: CASSPAWTSATQYF. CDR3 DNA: TGTGCCAGCAGCCCAGCGTGGACTAGTGCTACGCAGTATTTT.

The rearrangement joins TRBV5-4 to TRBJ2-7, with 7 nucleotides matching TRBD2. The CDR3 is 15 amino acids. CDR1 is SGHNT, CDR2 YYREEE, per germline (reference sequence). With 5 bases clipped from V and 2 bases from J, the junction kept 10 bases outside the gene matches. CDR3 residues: CASSAGRAGAYEQYF. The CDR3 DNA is TGTGCCAGCAGTGCTGGGAGGGCCGGGGCCTACGAGCAGTACTTC. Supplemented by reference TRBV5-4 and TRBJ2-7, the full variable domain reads ETGVTQSPTHLIKTRGQQVTLRCSSQSGHNTVSWYQQALGQGPQFIFQYYREEENGRGNFPPRFSGLQFPNYSSELNVNALELDDSALYLCASSAGRAGAYEQYFGPGTRLTVT.

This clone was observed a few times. In DNA, the CDR3 is TGCGCCAGCAGTGAGCCCGAATGGACAGGGATCTACGAGCAGTACTTC. Translation: CASSEPEWTGIYEQYF. The V gene is TRBV10-1, the J gene TRBJ2-7; 8 nucleotides align to TRBD1. The ends lost 2 bases at V and 3 bases at J; junction bases unmatched: 9. The CDR3 runs to 16 residues. Germline V CDR1 and CDR2: WNHNN, SYGVQD (reference sequence).

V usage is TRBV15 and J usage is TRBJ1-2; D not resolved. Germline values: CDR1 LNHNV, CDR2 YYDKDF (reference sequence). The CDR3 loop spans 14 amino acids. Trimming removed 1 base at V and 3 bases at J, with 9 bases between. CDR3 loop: CATSRGGDDYGYTF. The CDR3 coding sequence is TGTGCCACCAGCAGAGGCGGGGATGACTATGGCTACACCTTC.

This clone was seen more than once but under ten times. The CDR3 DNA is TGCGCCAGCAGCTTGCAGGGGGCGAACACTGAAGCTTTCTTT. Amino acids: CASSLQGANTEAFF. This rearrangement joins TRBV5-1 to TRBJ1-1, with 8 nucleotides matching TRBD1. Trimming cost V 1 base and J 1 base; bases outside gene matches: 0. This CDR3 spans 14 amino acids. Looked up from germline, CDR1 is SGHRS and CDR2 is YFSETQ.

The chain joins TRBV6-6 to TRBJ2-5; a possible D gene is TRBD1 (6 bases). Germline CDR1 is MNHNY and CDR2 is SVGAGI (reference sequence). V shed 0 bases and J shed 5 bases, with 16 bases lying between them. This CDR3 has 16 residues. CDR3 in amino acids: CASSYSWERQEETQYF. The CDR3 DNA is TGTGCCAGCAGTTACTCGTGGGAGAGACAGGAGGAGACCCAGTACTTC.

The CDR3 reads CASSSPGQGGEQYF. CDR3 nucleotide sequence: TGTGCCAGCAGCTCCCCTGGACAGGGGGGCGAGCAGTACTTC. The V and J genes are TRBV11-2 and TRBJ2-7; 10 bases match TRBD1. The length of the CDR3 is 14 residues. In germline, CDR1 is SGHAT, CDR2 FQNNGV. V gave up 4 bases and J gave up 6 bases; unmatched junction bases: 6.

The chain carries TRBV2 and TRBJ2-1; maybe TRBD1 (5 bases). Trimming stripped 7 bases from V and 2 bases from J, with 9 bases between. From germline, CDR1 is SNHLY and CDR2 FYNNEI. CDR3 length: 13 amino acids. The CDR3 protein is CASKEQAYNEQFF. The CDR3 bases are TGTGCCAGCAAGGAACAGGCCTACAATGAGCAGTTCTTC.

The CDR3 region has the DNA TGTGCTAGTGTTAAGGACAGACAAGAGACCCAGTACTTC. Protein sequence: CASVKDRQETQYF. The V and J genes are TRBV12-5 and TRBJ2-5; D is possibly TRBD1 (6 bases). The CDR3 has 13 amino acids. V lost 7 bases, J lost 2 bases, and 11 bases lay in between. CDR1 and CDR2 from the germline V gene are LGHNT and FRNRAP.

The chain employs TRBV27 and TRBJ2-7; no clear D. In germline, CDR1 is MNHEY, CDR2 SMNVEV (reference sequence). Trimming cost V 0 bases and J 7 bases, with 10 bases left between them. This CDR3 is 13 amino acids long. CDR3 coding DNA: TGTGCCAGCAGTTTATCCCGCGCCGGGGAGCAGTACTTC. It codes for CASSLSRAGEQYF.

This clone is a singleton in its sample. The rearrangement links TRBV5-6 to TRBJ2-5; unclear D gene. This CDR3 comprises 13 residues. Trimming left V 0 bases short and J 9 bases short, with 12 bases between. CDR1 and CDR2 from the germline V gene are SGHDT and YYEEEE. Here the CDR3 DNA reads TGTGCCAGCAGCTTGGACAGCCTTTCGGCCCAGTACTTC. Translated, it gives CASSLDSLSAQYF.

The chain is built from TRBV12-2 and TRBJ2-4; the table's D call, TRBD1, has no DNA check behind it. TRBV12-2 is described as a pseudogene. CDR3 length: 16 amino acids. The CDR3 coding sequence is TGTGCAAGTCGCGTCGGGACAAATTTAGCCAAAAACATTCAGTACTTC. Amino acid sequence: CASRVGTNLAKNIQYF.

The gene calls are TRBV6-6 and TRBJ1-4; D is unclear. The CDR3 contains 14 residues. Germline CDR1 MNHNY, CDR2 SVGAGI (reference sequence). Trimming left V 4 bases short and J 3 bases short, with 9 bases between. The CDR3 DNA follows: TGTGCCAGCAGTTTGACTAAACCTAATGAAAAACTGTTTTTT. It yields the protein CASSLTKPNEKLFF.

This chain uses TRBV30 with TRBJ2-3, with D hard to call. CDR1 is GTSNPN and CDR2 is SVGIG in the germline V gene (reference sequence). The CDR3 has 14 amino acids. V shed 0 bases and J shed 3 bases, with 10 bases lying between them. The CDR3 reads CAWSVLLRTDTQYF. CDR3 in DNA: TGTGCCTGGAGTGTACTCCTTCGAACAGATACGCAGTATTTT.

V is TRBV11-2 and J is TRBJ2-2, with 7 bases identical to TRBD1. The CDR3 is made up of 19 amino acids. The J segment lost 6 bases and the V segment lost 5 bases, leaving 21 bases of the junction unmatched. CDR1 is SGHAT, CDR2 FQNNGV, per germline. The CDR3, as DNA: TGTGCCAGCAGCACAAGGAAAGGGGGCGGGTATTTGTCGGCCGGGGAGCTGTTTTTT. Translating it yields CASSTRKGGGYLSAGELFF.

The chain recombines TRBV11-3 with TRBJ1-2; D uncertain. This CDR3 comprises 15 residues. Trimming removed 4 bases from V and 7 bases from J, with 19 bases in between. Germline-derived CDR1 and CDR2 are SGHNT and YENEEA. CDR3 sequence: CASSSIDPTKAGYTF. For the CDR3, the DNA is TGTGCCAGCAGCTCCATAGATCCGACAAAAGCTGGCTACACCTTC.

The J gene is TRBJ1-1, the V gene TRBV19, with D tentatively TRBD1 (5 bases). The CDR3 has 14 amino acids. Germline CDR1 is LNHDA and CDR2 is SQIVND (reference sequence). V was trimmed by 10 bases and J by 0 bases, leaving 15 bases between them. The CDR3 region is CAIRDLLMNTEAFF. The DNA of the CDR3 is TGTGCCATCAGGGACTTACTTATGAACACTGAAGCTTTCTTT.